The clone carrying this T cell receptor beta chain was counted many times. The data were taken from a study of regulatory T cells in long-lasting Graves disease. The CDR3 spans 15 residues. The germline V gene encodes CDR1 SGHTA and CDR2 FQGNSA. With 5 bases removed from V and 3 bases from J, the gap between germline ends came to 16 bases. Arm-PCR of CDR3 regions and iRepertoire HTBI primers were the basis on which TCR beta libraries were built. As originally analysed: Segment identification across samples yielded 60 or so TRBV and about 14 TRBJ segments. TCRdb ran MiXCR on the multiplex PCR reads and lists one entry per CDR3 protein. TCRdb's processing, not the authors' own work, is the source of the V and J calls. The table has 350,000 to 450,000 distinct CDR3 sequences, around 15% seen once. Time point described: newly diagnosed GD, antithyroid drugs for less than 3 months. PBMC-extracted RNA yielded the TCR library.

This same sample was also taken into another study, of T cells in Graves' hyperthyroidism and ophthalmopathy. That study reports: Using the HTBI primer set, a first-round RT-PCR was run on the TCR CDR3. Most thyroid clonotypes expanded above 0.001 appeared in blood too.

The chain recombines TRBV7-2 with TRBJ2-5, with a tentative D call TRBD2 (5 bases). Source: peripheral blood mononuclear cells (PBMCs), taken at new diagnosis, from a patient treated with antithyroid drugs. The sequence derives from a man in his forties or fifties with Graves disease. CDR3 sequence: CASSRGVALEETQYF. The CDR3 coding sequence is TGTGCCAGCAGCCGCGGTGTAGCGCTCGAAGAGACCCAGTACTTC.